These T cell receptor beta chains were read from a single sample in a study of blood T cell repertoires in COVID-19. Assay: immunoSEQ multiplex PCR; the TCRdb copy retains only in-frame clones and omits some. The data show about 58,000 clones, with 85% to 90% seen just once and around 1.5% held by the top ten. The sequenced sample consisted of peripheral blood. The receptors derive from a man in his 60s with acute or convalescent COVID-19. CDR3s include the opening cysteine and the closing phenylalanine or tryptophan. The D gene is left open where the match is weak. Size tells how often a clone was seen (once, few, many) or the class of an expanded clone, and some rows leave it out.

d_call: TRBD1
clone_size: .
j_call: TRBJ1-1
v_call: TRBV27
cdr3_nt: TGTGCCAGCAGCAAGACAGGGGGCCGCACTGAAGCTTTCTTT
cdr3_aa: CASSKTGGRTEAFF

d_call: TRBD1
clone_size: .
j_call: TRBJ1-1
v_call: TRBV3-1/TRBV3-2
cdr3_nt: TGTGCCAGCAGCCAAGCCCCCGACAGGGTGAACACTGAAGCTTTCTTT
cdr3_aa: CASSQAPDRVNTEAFF

d_call: .
clone_size: .
j_call: TRBJ2-1
v_call: TRBV7-2
cdr3_nt: TGTGCCAGCAGCTTAACACAGAATCCCTACAATGAGCAGTTCTTC
cdr3_aa: CASSLTQNPYNEQFF

d_call: TRBD1
clone_size: .
j_call: TRBJ1-6
v_call: TRBV27
cdr3_nt: TGTGCCAGCAGGGGACAGGGGGAAAGGGGTTCACCCCTCCACTTT
cdr3_aa: CASRGQGERGSPLHF

d_call: .
clone_size: .
j_call: TRBJ2-3
v_call: TRBV20-1
cdr3_nt: TGCAGTGCTAGTCCGAGGAACACAGATACGCAGTATTTT
cdr3_aa: CSASPRNTDTQYF

d_call: .
clone_size: .
j_call: TRBJ1-1
v_call: TRBV19
cdr3_nt: TGTGCCAGTAGTCCGAGACAGGAAAACACTGAAGCTTTCTTT
cdr3_aa: CASSPRQENTEAFF

d_call: TRBD1
clone_size: .
j_call: TRBJ2-3
v_call: TRBV6-4
cdr3_nt: TGTGCCAGCAGTCAGGACAGGGAAGGAGGTACGCAGTATTTT
cdr3_aa: CASSQDREGGTQYF

d_call: .
clone_size: .
j_call: TRBJ1-2
v_call: TRBV30
cdr3_nt: TGTGCCTGGAGTGGCAGTAACTATGGCTACACCTTC
cdr3_aa: CAWSGSNYGYTF

d_call: TRBD2
clone_size: .
j_call: TRBJ2-2
v_call: TRBV12-5
cdr3_nt: TGTGCTAGTGGTTTGGTAAACGGGAGGGCACCCGGGGAGCTGTTTTTT
cdr3_aa: CASGLVNGRAPGELFF

d_call: TRBD1
clone_size: once
j_call: TRBJ2-1
v_call: TRBV9
cdr3_nt: TGTGCCAGCAGCGTCAGGACAGGGGGCGCGGGGAATGAGCAGTTCTTC
cdr3_aa: CASSVRTGGAGNEQFF

d_call: .
clone_size: .
j_call: TRBJ1-4
v_call: TRBV6-6
cdr3_nt: TGTGCCAGCAGTTATATGGAAAAACTGTTTTTT
cdr3_aa: CASSYMEKLFF

d_call: .
clone_size: .
j_call: TRBJ2-2
v_call: TRBV27
cdr3_nt: TGTGCCAGCGCAACCCGTCCCAGATTGAACACCGGGGAGCTGTTTTTT
cdr3_aa: CASATRPRLNTGELFF

d_call: .
clone_size: once
j_call: TRBJ2-3
v_call: TRBV7-2
cdr3_nt: TGTGCCAGCAGCGGAGGGATTTCGACAGATACGCAGTATTTT
cdr3_aa: CASSGGISTDTQYF

d_call: .
clone_size: .
j_call: TRBJ2-5
v_call: TRBV5-8
cdr3_nt: TGTGCCAGCAGCTCATTCTCACAGGGAAGCCAAGAGACCCAGTACTTC
cdr3_aa: CASSSFSQGSQETQYF

d_call: .
clone_size: once
j_call: TRBJ2-7
v_call: TRBV3-1/TRBV3-2
cdr3_nt: TGTGCCAGCAGCCAACTCACTAGCTCCTACGAGCAGTACTTC
cdr3_aa: CASSQLTSSYEQYF

d_call: .
clone_size: .
j_call: TRBJ1-2
v_call: TRBV28
cdr3_nt: TGTGCCAGCAGTGAGGAATACTCCCCGGAAGGCTACACCTTC
cdr3_aa: CASSEEYSPEGYTF

d_call: .
clone_size: .
j_call: TRBJ1-2
v_call: TRBV5-4
cdr3_nt: TGTGCCAGCAGCACCCCCGGTCCTTATGGCTACACCTTC
cdr3_aa: CASSTPGPYGYTF